Listed below are T cell receptor beta chains from one sample, sequenced in a study of blood T cell repertoires in COVID-19. The method was immunoSEQ multiplex PCR; TCRdb's version includes in-frame clones alone and lacks a portion of them. The data show fewer than 300,000 clones, around 87% seen once. Sequenced material: peripheral blood. These receptors all stem from a woman aged 45-65 years with acute or convalescent COVID-19. Each CDR3 is given with its conserved first and last residue. Each record gives: clone size, J gene, V gene, D gene, CDR3 protein, CDR3 DNA. The D gene is left open where the match is weak. Some rows mark clone size as missing; the rest say once, few, many or name a class of expanded clone.

NA,TRBJ1-1,TRBV18,NA,CASSPYFQGMWTEAFF,TGTGCCAGCTCACCTTACTTTCAGGGTATGTGGACTGAAGCTTTCTTT
NA,TRBJ1-1,TRBV6-5,NA,CASRTTRRTEAFF,TGTGCCAGCAGGACGACACGGCGCACTGAAGCTTTCTTT
NA,TRBJ2-4,TRBV6-6,TRBD1,CASNGQGAAKNIQYF,TGTGCCAGCAATGGACAGGGGGCGGCCAAAAACATTCAGTACTTC
NA,TRBJ2-3,TRBV6-4,TRBD2,CASNPSGRKTDTQYF,TGTGCCAGCAACCCTAGCGGGAGAAAAACAGATACGCAGTATTTT
NA,TRBJ2-7,TRBV7-2,NA,CASSLDRTYEQYF,TGTGCCAGCAGCCTGGACAGAACCTACGAGCAGTACTTC
NA,TRBJ1-1,TRBV18,TRBD1,CASSPKIGTDKNTEAFF,TGTGCCAGCTCACCGAAGATCGGGACAGATAAGAACACTGAAGCTTTCTTT
NA,TRBJ2-7,TRBV29-1,TRBD1,CSVTGTGGYEQYF,TGCAGCGTTACCGGGACAGGGGGCTACGAGCAGTACTTC
NA,TRBJ2-7,TRBV5-1,NA,CASRSSPGNEQYF,TGCGCCAGCAGGTCTTCCCCGGGGAACGAGCAGTACTTC
NA,TRBJ1-1,TRBV27,NA,CASTPLTEPNTEAFF,TGTGCCAGCACCCCCTTGACAGAGCCGAACACTGAAGCTTTCTTT
NA,TRBJ2-2,TRBV7-2,TRBD2,CASTRLAGDRNGELFF,TGTGCCAGCACGCGCCTAGCGGGAGATAGGAACGGGGAGCTGTTTTTT
NA,TRBJ1-1,TRBV29-1,NA,CSVDGRGNTEAFF,TGCAGCGTAGACGGCCGAGGAAACACTGAAGCTTTCTTT
NA,TRBJ2-7,TRBV5-1,TRBD1,CASSLGTGSSYEQYF,TGCGCCAGCAGCTTGGGGACAGGCAGCTCCTACGAGCAGTACTTC
NA,TRBJ2-7,TRBV5-1,NA,CASSLYVGLSYEQYF,TGCGCCAGCAGCTTGTACGTCGGGTTGAGTTACGAGCAGTACTTC
NA,TRBJ2-1,TRBV12-5,TRBD1,CASGLVARGLRSYNEQFF,TGTGCTAGTGGTTTGGTGGCCAGGGGGCTTCGTTCGTACAATGAGCAGTTCTTC
NA,TRBJ2-1,TRBV7-2,NA,CASSFTSGDDEQFF,TGTGCCAGCAGCTTTACCTCTGGAGACGATGAGCAGTTCTTC
NA,TRBJ1-5,TRBV5-1,TRBD1,CASSPGQIYSNQPQHF,TGCGCCAGCAGCCCGGGACAGATTTATAGCAATCAGCCCCAGCATTTT
NA,TRBJ2-7,TRBV7-9,NA,CASSDTTGTTTSYEQYF,TGTGCCAGCAGCGATACGACAGGAACAACCACATCCTACGAGCAGTACTTC
few,TRBJ1-3,TRBV7-9,TRBD1,CASGQGATGNTIYF,TGTGCCAGCGGTCAGGGGGCGACTGGAAACACCATATATTTT
NA,TRBJ1-2,TRBV2,TRBD1,CASTGGQGGRRYYGYTF,TGTGCCAGCACCGGCGGACAGGGGGGCCGTCGGTACTATGGCTACACCTTC
few,TRBJ2-3,TRBV24-1,NA,CATSDLKPGSDTQYF,TGTGCCACCAGTGATTTGAAGCCGGGTTCAGATACGCAGTATTTT
few,TRBJ1-5,TRBV6-4,NA,CASLDRFSNQPQHF,TGTGCCAGCCTGGACAGATTTAGCAATCAGCCCCAGCATTTT
NA,TRBJ1-1,TRBV2,NA,CASSQGPTEAFF,TGTGCCAGCAGCCAGGGTCCCACTGAAGCTTTCTTT
NA,TRBJ2-3,TRBV2,TRBD2,CASSAAGEDTQYF,TGTGCCAGCAGTGCAGCGGGAGAAGATACGCAGTATTTT
few,TRBJ2-7,TRBV7-2,TRBD1,CASSLDRGEQYF,TGTGCCAGCAGCCTTGACAGGGGCGAGCAGTACTTC
NA,TRBJ2-3,TRBV5-1,NA,CASSFGVTDTQYF,TGCGCCAGCAGCTTTGGAGTGACAGATACGCAGTATTTT
NA,TRBJ1-5,TRBV30,NA,CAWSRRRGNQPQHF,TGTGCCTGGTCCCGCAGGCGGGGCAATCAGCCCCAGCATTTT
NA,TRBJ2-2,TRBV30,NA,CAWSVSGGTGELFF,TGTGCCTGGAGTGTGTCAGGGGGGACCGGGGAGCTGTTTTTT
NA,TRBJ1-1,TRBV21-1,NA,CASSNGGGGDTEAFF,TGTGCCAGCAGCAATGGAGGAGGGGGGGACACTGAAGCTTTCTTT
NA,TRBJ2-5,TRBV19,NA,CASSVSGYQETQYF,TGTGCCAGTAGTGTGTCGGGGTATCAAGAGACCCAGTACTTC
NA,TRBJ2-4,TRBV4-1,NA,CASSQVPVLAKNIQYF,TGCGCCAGCAGCCAAGTGCCAGTTCTAGCCAAAAACATTCAGTACTTC
NA,TRBJ1-5,TRBV5-8,NA,CASSLGQYSNQPQHF,TGTGCCAGCAGCTTGGGGCAATATAGCAATCAGCCCCAGCATTTT
NA,TRBJ1-1,TRBV5-1,TRBD1,CASSLGTGWNTEAFF,TGCGCCAGCAGCTTGGGGACAGGGTGGAACACTGAAGCTTTCTTT